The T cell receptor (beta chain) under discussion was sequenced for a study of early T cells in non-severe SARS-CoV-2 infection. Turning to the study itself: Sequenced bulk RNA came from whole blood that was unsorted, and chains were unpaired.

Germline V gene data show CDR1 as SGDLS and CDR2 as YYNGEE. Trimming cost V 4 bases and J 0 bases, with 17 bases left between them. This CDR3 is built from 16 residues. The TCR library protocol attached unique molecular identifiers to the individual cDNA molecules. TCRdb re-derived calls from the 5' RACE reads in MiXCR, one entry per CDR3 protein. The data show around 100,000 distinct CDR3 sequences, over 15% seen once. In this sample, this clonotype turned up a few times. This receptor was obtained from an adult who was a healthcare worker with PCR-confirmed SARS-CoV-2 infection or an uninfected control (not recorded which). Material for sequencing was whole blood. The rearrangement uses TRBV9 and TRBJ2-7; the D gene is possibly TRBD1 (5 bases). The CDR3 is CASSSQARVPSYEQYF. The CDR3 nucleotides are TGTGCCAGCAGCTCACAGGCAAGGGTACCCTCCTACGAGCAGTACTTC. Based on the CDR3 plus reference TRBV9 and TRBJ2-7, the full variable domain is DSGVTQTPKHLITATGQRVTLRCSPRSGDLSVYWYQQSLDQGLQFLIQYYNGEERAKGNILERFSAQQFPDLHSELNLSSLELGDSALYFCASSSQARVPSYEQYFGPGTRLTVT.